These 5 T cell receptor beta chains share one sample of origin, sequenced in a study of OX40 agonist ivuxolimab in advanced cancers. The assay was immunoSEQ multiplex PCR, and TCRdb's table has in-frame clones only and misses some. The sample records 55,000 to 65,000 clones, 86% being singletons. The sample consisted of CD4+ or CD8+ T cells sorted from blood, taken in a trial of the OX40 agonist ivuxolimab. All receptors come from an adult with an advanced solid tumor such as melanoma, head and neck, liver or kidney cancer.

This clone was seen only once. This rearrangement joins TRBV11-2 to TRBJ1-2; D possibly corresponds to TRBD1 (6 bases). The CDR3 sequence is 15 residues long. Germline values: CDR1 SGHAT, CDR2 FQNNGV. The V end was cut by 1 base, the J end by 8 bases, with 17 bases between. CDR3 in DNA: TGTGCCAGCAGCTTAGCAGGACAGAACCCTCGGGGCTACACCTTC. Encoded protein: CASSLAGQNPRGYTF.

This chain links TRBV11-1 with TRBJ2-2; D gene unclear. V lost 7 bases, J lost 0 bases, and 9 bases lay in between. Germline V CDR1 and CDR2: SGHAT, FQDESV (reference sequence). This CDR3 region has 14 residues. The CDR3 sequence is CASKKTANTGELFF. The DNA for the CDR3 is TGTGCCAGCAAGAAGACCGCGAACACCGGGGAGCTGTTTTTT. The whole variable domain, remainder taken from reference TRBV11-1 and TRBJ2-2, is EAEVAQSPRYKITEKSQAVAFWCDPISGHATLYWYRQILGQGPELLVQFQDESVVDDSQLPKDRFSAERLKGVDSTLKIQPAELGDSAMYLCASKKTANTGELFFGEGSRLTVL.

V and J are TRBV12-5 and TRBJ2-1; 9 positions match TRBD1. V lost 6 bases to trimming and J lost 7 bases; unmatched junction nucleotides: 13. Germline V gene sequence: CDR1 LGHNT, CDR2 FRNRAP. The CDR3 runs 16 residues. The CDR3 here is CASGPGQGRLGNEQFF. Written as DNA, the CDR3 is TGTGCTAGTGGGCCGGGACAGGGCCGTCTGGGGAATGAGCAGTTCTTC.

This clone was seen a handful of times. V is TRBV28 and J is TRBJ2-7; D is uncertain. Between the trimmed V and J ends, which lost 1 base and 2 bases, there was a span of 3 bases. This CDR3 contains 12 residues. Germline V lookup: CDR1 MDHEN, CDR2 SYDVKM. CDR3 in DNA: TGTGCCAGCAGTTTATATCCCTACGAGCAGTACTTC. Translating gives CASSLYPYEQYF.

The chain carries TRBV19 and TRBJ2-1; 8 nucleotides match TRBD2. V lost 5 bases and J lost 10; bases outside the gene matches: 16. CDR3 length equals 16 residues. CDR1 is LNHDA and CDR2 is SQIVND in the germline V gene (reference sequence). CDR3 DNA: TGTGCCAGTAGTCGGAGTCCTTCCCGGGGGGGCCTCGAGCAGTTCTTC. Translation gives CASSRSPSRGGLEQFF.